This T cell receptor beta chain originates from a study of blood T cell repertoires in COVID-19. Study in general: COVID-19 samples from acute and convalescent phases originated in the United States, Italy and Spain. T cells, B-cell-depleted T cells, or PBMCs supplied cDNA or gDNA.

This CDR3 has 15 amino acids. Germline lookup yields CDR1 SGHAT and CDR2 FQNNGV. After removal of 4 bases from V and 0 bases from J, the junction contained 5 bases not matched to a gene. How the authors handled the data: For nucleated cells, counts were estimated from reference gene primer amplification. TCRdb's table, derived via immunoSEQ multiplex PCR, lists solely in-frame clones and lacks some. V and J calls and clone size follow that table, whereas D and trimming were derived from the DNA. The sample lists tens of thousands of clones; about 82% were seen once. The J gene is TRBJ1-1, the V gene TRBV11-2, with 7 bases aligning to TRBD1. Specimen: peripheral blood. This TCR came from a human donor in a cohort sampled during active COVID-19. The CDR3 spells CASSSRQGLNTEAFF. For the CDR3, the DNA is TGTGCCAGCAGCTCTCGACAGGGTTTGAACACTGAAGCTTTCTTT.